Each of the 22 T cell receptor beta chains below was sequenced from the same sample in a study of blood T cell repertoires in COVID-19. TCRdb's table, derived via immunoSEQ multiplex PCR, lists solely in-frame clones and lacks some. The data hold under 300,000 clones, with about four fifths observed a single time. The material sequenced was peripheral blood. Receptors were obtained from a woman aged 18-30 years with acute or convalescent COVID-19.

The V call is TRBV3-1 (or the pseudogene TRBV3-2), the J call TRBJ2-7, with TRBD1 matching over 7 bases. The CDR3 is made up of 15 amino acids. Germline values: CDR1 LGHDT, CDR2 YNNKEL (reference sequence). J lost 4 bases, V lost 2 bases, and 8 bases had no gene match. CDR3: CASSQLRDRAYEQYF. The CDR3 coding sequence is TGTGCCAGCAGCCAACTCCGGGACAGAGCTTACGAGCAGTACTTC.

The rearrangement joins TRBV19 to TRBJ1-2; D unclear. The germline V gene has CDR1 LNHDA and CDR2 SQIVND (reference sequence). The V gene lost 3 bases and the J gene lost 6 bases, with 11 bases spanning the gap. The CDR3 contains 13 residues. CDR3 sequence (DNA): TGTGCCAGTAGTATCGCGGGGTCCCATGGCTACACCTTC. Translating it yields CASSIAGSHGYTF.

The V call is TRBV6-2 or TRBV6-3, the J call TRBJ2-3, with 7 positions matching TRBD2. The CDR3 spans 15 residues. V lost 6 bases to trimming and J lost 0 bases; unmatched junction nucleotides: 6. CDR1 and CDR2 from the germline V gene are MNHEY and SVGEGT. The CDR3 is CASSKGGSSTDTQYF. The CDR3 nucleotides read TGTGCCAGCAGCAAAGGCGGGAGCAGCACAGATACGCAGTATTTT.

This chain joins TRBV30 and TRBJ2-1; 9 bases fit TRBD2. Germline CDR1 GTSNPN, CDR2 SVGIG (reference sequence). The CDR3 is 15 amino acids. The J segment lost 7 bases and the V segment lost 2 bases, leaving 9 bases of the junction unmatched. CDR3 residues: CAWSRGRVGENEQFF. CDR3 DNA sequence: TGTGCCTGGAGTCGCGGGAGGGTGGGAGAAAATGAGCAGTTCTTC.

This clone showed up just a few times. This rearrangement joins TRBV5-1 to TRBJ2-7; TRBD2 is a possible D gene (6 bases). This CDR3 is built from 15 residues. Trimming pared 1 base from V and 4 bases from J, leaving 15 bases between. Per the germline V gene, CDR1 is SGHRS and CDR2 is YFSETQ. The CDR3 DNA is TGCGCCAGCAGCTTGAACGTCCGGGGAGGTTACGAGCAGTACTTC. This gives the protein CASSLNVRGGYEQYF.

The chain couples TRBV3-1 (or the pseudogene TRBV3-2) to TRBJ2-5; 10 bases line up with TRBD1. Germline assignment: CDR1 LGHDT and CDR2 YNNKEL (reference sequence). Trimming took 2 bases from V and 4 from J; bases not matched to a gene: 4. The CDR3 consists of 15 residues. CDR3 coding DNA: TGTGCCAGCAGCCAACCCTGGACAGGGGGAGAGACCCAGTACTTC. This sequence encodes CASSQPWTGGETQYF.

The chain is built from TRBV4-3 and TRBJ1-3; the D is unclear. CDR3 length: 18 residues. CDR1 LGHNA and CDR2 YSLEER come from the germline V gene. V was pared by 3 bases and J by 0 bases, with 18 bases between. The CDR3 sequence: CASSQSHSSSFSGNTIYF. The CDR3 DNA follows: TGCGCCAGCAGCCAGAGTCACTCCTCCTCCTTCTCTGGAAACACCATATATTTT.

The chain joins TRBV18 to TRBJ1-4; TRBD1 agrees at 10 bases. CDR3 size: 14 residues. V dropped 8 bases and J dropped 7; count of bases not matched to a gene: 7. Per the germline V gene, CDR1 is KGHSH and CDR2 is LQKENI. CDR3 coding DNA: TGTGCCAGCCAACAAGGACAGGGGGGTGAAAAACTGTTTTTT. Its translation: CASQQGQGGEKLFF.

With respect to this clone: Here the CDR3 omits its conserved ending phenylalanine or tryptophan, so a read error is the likely source. The DNA is left out, because the CDR3 cannot be placed on it with certainty; the CDR3 is given as TCRdb lists it. The rearrangement joins TRBV6-7 to TRBJ2-7; the D call TRBD1 from the table was never checked on the DNA. TRBV6-7 is flagged as an ORF with uncertain function. The CDR3 has 12 amino acids, counting both end residues. The CDR3 region is CASSYGLPGVGS.

The genes are TRBV6-5 and TRBJ2-5; perhaps TRBD2 as D (6 bases). The CDR3 spans 12 residues. Germline V gives CDR1 MNHEY, CDR2 SVGAGI. Trimming took 8 bases from V and 1 from J, leaving 8 bases between them. DNA for the CDR3: TGTGCCAGCTGGGACTTCCAAGAGACCCAGTACTTC. Protein sequence: CASWDFQETQYF.

The rearrangement joins TRBV11-3 to TRBJ2-6; 10 bases fit TRBD1. The germline V gene has CDR1 SGHNT and CDR2 YENEEA. V trimming: 5 bases; J trimming: 0 bases; junction bases outside the gene matches: 7. The CDR3 is 18 residues long. The CDR3 region is CASSRGTGVRSGANVLTF. The CDR3 coding sequence is TGTGCCAGCAGCCGCGGGACAGGGGTCCGCTCTGGGGCCAACGTCCTGACTTTC. Full variable domain (remainder filled in from reference TRBV11-3 and TRBJ2-6): EAGVVQSPRYKIIEKKQPVAFWCNPISGHNTLYWYLQNLGQGPELLIRYENEEAVDDSQLPKDRFSAERLKGVDSTLKIQPAELGDSAVYLCASSRGTGVRSGANVLTFGAGSRLTVL.

V gene TRBV2 combines with J gene TRBJ1-5; a possible D gene is TRBD1 (5 bases). The germline gives CDR1 SNHLY, CDR2 FYNNEI. The CDR3 consists of 14 residues. Trimming removed 4 bases at V and 7 bases at J, with 14 bases between. CDR3 DNA: TGTGCCAGCAGTGTGGAGGGGTCGGGGCAGCCCCAGCATTTT. Translation: CASSVEGSGQPQHF.

The chain employs TRBV6-5 and TRBJ2-7; D gene unclear. The CDR3 extends over 14 amino acids. Trimming took off 2 bases at V and 2 bases at J, with 10 bases between the two ends. The germline V gene encodes CDR1 MNHEY and CDR2 SVGAGI. The DNA for the CDR3 is TGTGCCAGCAGTTACGTCTCCTTCGCCTACGAGCAGTACTTC. It translates to CASSYVSFAYEQYF.

This chain joins TRBV5-1 and TRBJ2-5; possible D gene TRBD2, 6 bases. The CDR3 is 14 amino acids. V shed 4 bases and J shed 5 bases, with 15 bases lying between them. Germline V gene sequence: CDR1 SGHRS, CDR2 YFSETQ. The CDR3 is CASSGTGGGETQYF. For the CDR3, the DNA is TGCGCCAGCAGCGGTACAGGTGGGGGGGAGACCCAGTACTTC.

This sequence joins TRBV27 and TRBJ2-1; 9 bases are shared with TRBD1. Germline loops: CDR1 MNHEY, CDR2 SMNVEV (reference sequence). The CDR3 spans 17 residues. The V and J ends lost 5 bases and 4 bases, in that order; junction bases with no gene match: 12. The CDR3 loop is CASSPRTGVTIYNEQFF. CDR3 bases: TGTGCCAGCAGTCCCAGGACAGGGGTGACAATTTACAATGAGCAGTTCTTC.

This chain uses TRBV5-1 with TRBJ2-7; 8 nucleotides line up with TRBD1. Germline V lookup: CDR1 SGHRS, CDR2 YFSETQ. V dropped 4 bases and J dropped 1; count of bases not matched to a gene: 10. There are 16 residues in the CDR3. CDR3 sequence (DNA): TGCGCCAGCAGCCCAAGGGACAGGCGGCTTTCCTACGAGCAGTACTTC. This translates into CASSPRDRRLSYEQYF.

This chain connects TRBV3-1 (or the pseudogene TRBV3-2) to TRBJ2-3; D gene uncertain. This CDR3 has 12 amino acids. Per germline, CDR1 LGHDT and CDR2 YNNKEL (reference sequence). Trimming stripped 8 bases from V and 4 bases from J, with 10 bases between. CDR3 sequence reads: CASGLSPDTQYF. Written as DNA, the CDR3 is TGTGCCAGCGGGCTGAGCCCAGATACGCAGTATTTT.

This clone was observed a single time. The rearrangement joins TRBV2 to TRBJ1-3; no firm D call. The ends were cut back, 4 bases at V and 2 bases at J, with 12 bases in the middle. The CDR3 totals 15 residues. Per the germline V gene, CDR1 is SNHLY and CDR2 is FYNNEI. The CDR3: CASSVLLTTGNTIYF. The CDR3 region has the DNA TGTGCCAGCAGTGTCCTACTAACTACTGGAAACACCATATATTTT.

As concerns this clone: One junction end does not reproduce the germline sequence, and a read error may be involved. The gene calls are TRBV19 and TRBJ2-7, with 9 bases that match TRBD2. Germline values: CDR1 LNHDA, CDR2 SQIVND (reference sequence). The CDR3 has 16 amino acids. The CDR3 region is CASSIGRLAGSSEQYF. The CDR3 nucleotides are TGTGCCAGTAGTATAGGCCGTCTAGCGGGATCCTCCGAGCAGTACTTC. Looking up the rest from reference TRBV19 and TRBJ2-7 gives the full variable domain: DGGITQSPKYLFRKEGQNVTLSCEQNLNHDAMYWYRQDPGQGLRLIYYSQIVNDFQKGDIAEGYSVSREKKESFPLTVTSAQKNPTAFYLCASSIGRLAGSSEQYFGPGTRLTVT.

This clone came up once. The V call is TRBV7-6, the J call TRBJ2-7, with D perhaps matching TRBD1 (6 bases). The CDR3 covers 15 residues. Between the trimmed V and J ends, which lost 4 bases and 3 bases, there was a span of 16 bases. The germline V gene has CDR1 SGHVS and CDR2 FNYEAQ. CDR3 bases: TGTGCCAGCAGCTCCGGAAGGCAGGGGTACTACGAGCAGTACTTC. Its protein is CASSSGRQGYYEQYF.

Here the CDR3 reads CASNLDRAGGYTF. In DNA, the CDR3 is TGTGCCAGCAACCTGGACAGGGCAGGTGGCTACACCTTC. J is TRBJ1-2 and V is TRBV6-5; 8 bases fit TRBD1. Losses at the gene ends were 7 bases for V and 7 bases for J; bases not matched to a gene: 8. The CDR3 is made up of 13 amino acids. Germline CDR1 is MNHEY and CDR2 is SVGAGI.

The chain combines TRBV7-8 with TRBJ1-2, with D perhaps matching TRBD1 (6 bases). CDR1 and CDR2 from the germline V gene are SGHVS and FQNEAQ. Trimming pared 5 bases from V and 5 bases from J, leaving 15 bases between. This CDR3 comprises 14 residues. The DNA for the CDR3 is TGTGCCAGCAGCCCCGGGGGGGCCTTTTATGGCTACACCTTC. Amino acid sequence: CASSPGGAFYGYTF.